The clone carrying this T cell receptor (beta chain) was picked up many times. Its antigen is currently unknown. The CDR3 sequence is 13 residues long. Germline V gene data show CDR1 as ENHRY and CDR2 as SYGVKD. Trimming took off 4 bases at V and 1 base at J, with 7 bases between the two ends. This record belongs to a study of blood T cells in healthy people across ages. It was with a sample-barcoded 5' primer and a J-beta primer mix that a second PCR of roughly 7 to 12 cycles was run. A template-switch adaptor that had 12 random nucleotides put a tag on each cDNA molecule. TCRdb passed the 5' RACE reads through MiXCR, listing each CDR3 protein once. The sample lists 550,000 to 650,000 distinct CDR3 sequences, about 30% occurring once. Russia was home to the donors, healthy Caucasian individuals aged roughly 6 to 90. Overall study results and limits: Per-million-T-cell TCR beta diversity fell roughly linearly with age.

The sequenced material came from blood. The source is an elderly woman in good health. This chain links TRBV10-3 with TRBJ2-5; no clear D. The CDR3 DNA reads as TGTGCCATCAGTGTGGTGGCCCAAGAGACCCAGTACTTC. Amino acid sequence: CAISVVAQETQYF.